The 24 T cell receptor beta chains presented below share a single source sample, sequenced in a study of CD8+ T cells in alopecia areata. It was from alopecia areata patients that lesional scalp punch biopsies and peripheral blood were collected. The sequencing template was cDNA reverse transcribed from extracted RNA. Data came from immunoSEQ multiplex PCR; TCRdb stores just in-frame clones and leaves some out. The sample yields about 5,000 clones, under 80% seen once. The sequencing here drew on skin, taken at week 0. These receptors were taken from a human donor with alopecia areata.

The chain combines TRBV10-3 with TRBJ2-1; D perhaps matches TRBD2 (6 bases). Trimming left V 9 bases short and J 4 bases short, with 16 bases between. The CDR3 has 14 residues. Germline V CDR1 and CDR2: ENHRY, SYGVKD. The CDR3 is CAIGTSGGYNEQFF. CDR3 nucleotides: TGTGCCATTGGGACTTCCGGCGGGTACAATGAGCAGTTCTTC.

V gene TRBV6-6 combines with J gene TRBJ1-5, with D perhaps matching TRBD1 (5 bases). This CDR3 is built from 14 residues. V was clipped by 3 bases and J by 6 bases, with 12 bases between them. The germline gives CDR1 MNHNY, CDR2 SVGAGI (reference sequence). The CDR3 coding sequence is TGTGCCAGCAGTTATTATGGGGGTGCTCAGCCCCAGCATTTT. This translates into CASSYYGGAQPQHF.

The chain recombines TRBV10-1 with TRBJ2-7; a possible D gene is TRBD1 (5 bases). The germline V gene has CDR1 WNHNN and CDR2 SYGVQD (reference sequence). The CDR3 spans 13 residues. V was pared by 5 bases and J by 4 bases, with 12 bases between. CDR3: CASSHAGSYEQYF. The CDR3 region has the DNA TGCGCCAGCAGTCATGCAGGGTCGTACGAGCAGTACTTC.

This rearrangement joins TRBV5-1 to TRBJ2-5, with unresolved D. CDR1 SGHRS and CDR2 YFSETQ come from the germline V gene. V was clipped by 0 bases and J by 2 bases, with 8 bases between them. The CDR3 loop spans 14 amino acids. This chain's CDR3 is CASSLGATQETQYF. The CDR3 DNA reads TGCGCCAGCAGCTTGGGGGCAACTCAAGAGACCCAGTACTTC.

This clone turned up a few times. This rearrangement joins TRBV7-2 to TRBJ1-1, with TRBD1 matching 8 bases. Unmatched junction bases numbered 7, after V lost 5 bases and J lost 5 bases. CDR1 SGHTA and CDR2 FQGNSA come from the germline V gene. This CDR3 has 14 amino acids. CDR3: CASSVQGEGTEAFF. CDR3 sequence (DNA): TGTGCCAGCAGCGTACAGGGGGAGGGTACTGAAGCTTTCTTT.

This chain connects TRBV6-5 to TRBJ1-1; D not resolved. V lost 6 bases and J 1 base, leaving 12 bases between the germline ends. CDR1 and CDR2 from the germline V gene are MNHEY and SVGAGI. CDR3 length: 14 residues. CDR3 loop: CASSRGLANTEAFF. The DNA of the CDR3 is TGTGCCAGCAGCCGAGGGTTGGCGAACACTGAAGCTTTCTTT.

This chain uses TRBV4-1 with TRBJ2-2; the match to TRBD2 covers 11 bases. The CDR3 is 18 amino acids. Germline lookup yields CDR1 MGHRA and CDR2 YSYEKL. With V trimmed by 1 base and J by 2 bases, 6 bases remained unmatched. The CDR3 nucleotides are TGCGCCAGCAGCCAAGTTCCCCTAGCGGGGGGAAACACCGGGGAGCTGTTTTTT. Amino acid sequence: CASSQVPLAGGNTGELFF.

V is TRBV5-8 and J is TRBJ2-7; 9 bases align to TRBD1. V was clipped by 1 base and J by 3 bases; unmatched bases: 5. The CDR3 runs 15 residues. Germline CDR1 reads SGHTS; CDR2 reads YDEGEE. DNA of the CDR3: TGTGCCAGCAGCTTGTACGGGACAGGGTTCTACGAGCAGTACTTC. This translates into CASSLYGTGFYEQYF.

The chain combines TRBV6-5 with TRBJ2-5; 8 nucleotides align to TRBD2. Trimming cost V 6 bases and J 2 bases; bases outside gene matches: 8. Germline loops: CDR1 MNHEY, CDR2 SVGAGI. This CDR3 is 15 amino acids long. Here the CDR3 DNA reads TGTGCCAGCAGCCCCGGGGGGGGCGGGCAAGAGACCCAGTACTTC. It specifies CASSPGGGGQETQYF.

The J gene is TRBJ2-7, the V gene TRBV2; TRBD1 or TRBD2 may be the D gene (5 bases each). V lost 0 bases and J lost 6, with 24 bases in between. Germline lookup yields CDR1 SNHLY and CDR2 FYNNEI. CDR3 length equals 18 residues. The CDR3 protein is CASSEALQVWGFAPEQYF. Written as DNA, the CDR3 is TGTGCCAGCAGTGAAGCGCTTCAGGTCTGGGGGTTTGCACCCGAGCAGTACTTC.

V usage is TRBV5-1 and J usage is TRBJ1-4; D not resolved. The CDR3 contains 15 residues. Germline loops: CDR1 SGHRS, CDR2 YFSETQ. The germline V and J ends were trimmed by 6 bases and 6 bases, with 18 bases remaining between them. CDR3 in DNA: TGCGCCAGCAAATGGGGAACCCGACCGGATGAAAAACTGTTTTTT. Translation gives CASKWGTRPDEKLFF.

This clone was seen a handful of times. The chain is built from TRBV7-3 and TRBJ2-5, with TRBD1 matching 11 bases. Losses at the gene ends were 2 bases for V and 4 bases for J; bases not matched to a gene: 9. Germline CDR1 is SGHTA and CDR2 is FQGTGA. This CDR3 has 17 residues. CDR3 loop: CASSLGGQGAFAETQYF. CDR3 DNA sequence: TGTGCCAGCAGCTTAGGTGGACAGGGGGCGTTTGCAGAGACCCAGTACTTC. Filled out from reference TRBV7-3 and TRBJ2-5, the complete variable domain reads GAGVSQTPSNKVTEKGKYVELRCDPISGHTALYWYRQSLGQGPEFLIYFQGTGAADDSGLPNDRFFAVRPEGSVSTLKIQRTERGDSAVYLCASSLGGQGAFAETQYFGPGTRLLVL.

In its sample, this clone was seen once. The J gene is TRBJ2-7, the V gene TRBV28; 9 bases align to TRBD2. The CDR3 contains 16 residues. V trimming: 3 bases; J trimming: 0 bases; junction bases outside the gene matches: 6. Germline assignment: CDR1 MDHEN and CDR2 SYDVKM. CDR3 residues: CASSFSLAGLSYEQYF. Here the CDR3 DNA reads TGTGCCAGCAGTTTCTCCCTAGCGGGGCTCTCCTACGAGCAGTACTTC.

This sequence joins TRBV30 and TRBJ2-3; the D gene could be TRBD1 or TRBD2 (7 bases each). The germline CDR1 and CDR2 sequences are GTSNPN and SVGIG (reference sequence). V dropped 2 bases and J dropped 4 bases, with 13 bases sitting between them. The CDR3 covers 14 residues. DNA for the CDR3: TGTGCCTGGAGTCCCAGGGGGGGGGCAGATACGCAGTATTTT. This codes for CAWSPRGGADTQYF.

The chain combines TRBV29-1 with TRBJ1-4; D unresolved. The CDR3 covers 14 residues. V lost 0 bases and J lost 4, with 9 bases in between. CDR1 and CDR2 from the germline V gene are SQVTM and ANQGSEA. This CDR3 reads CSVEDVAGNEKLFF. DNA of the CDR3: TGCAGCGTTGAAGATGTCGCTGGTAATGAAAAACTGTTTTTT.

The chain employs TRBV7-2 and TRBJ2-3, with 10 positions matching TRBD2. CDR3 length equals 17 residues. After removal of 3 bases from V and 1 base from J, the junction contained 7 bases not matched to a gene. CDR1 is SGHTA and CDR2 is FQGNSA in the germline V gene. The CDR3 DNA is TGTGCCAGCAGCTTGCAGGTTACTAGCGGGGGCACAGATACGCAGTATTTT. Protein: CASSLQVTSGGTDTQYF.

The chain's CDR3 is CAIRGQMGGDSYEQYF. The CDR3 bases are TGTGCCATCAGAGGCCAAATGGGGGGAGACTCCTACGAGCAGTACTTC. The chain has TRBV10-3 and TRBJ2-7; a weak D match, TRBD2 (6 bases). The CDR3 spans 16 residues. Germline CDR1 reads ENHRY; CDR2 reads SYGVKD. The V end lost 6 bases, the J end lost 0 bases, and 18 bases lay between the germline ends.

The genes are TRBV10-1 and TRBJ2-7; maybe TRBD1 (5 bases). Germline V gene lookup returns CDR1 WNHNN and CDR2 SYGVQD (reference sequence). The CDR3 contains 15 residues. Trimming shortened V by 8 bases and J by 2 bases, and 19 bases separated the two germline ends. The chain's CDR3 is CASGERQRLPYEQYF. CDR3 DNA: TGCGCCAGCGGGGAAAGACAGCGCCTACCCTACGAGCAGTACTTC.

Only a few counts were recorded for this clone. The chain employs TRBV18 and TRBJ2-6; no reliable D call. The CDR3 is 18 amino acids. Per the germline V gene, CDR1 is KGHSH and CDR2 is LQKENI. Between the trimmed V and J ends, which lost 6 bases and 0 bases, there was a span of 18 bases. CDR3 bases: TGTGCCAGCTCCTGGATGTCGAATCGTCTCTCTGGGGCCAACGTCCTGACTTTC. The encoded protein is CASSWMSNRLSGANVLTF.

The chain is built from TRBV20-1 and TRBJ2-7; no clear D. The V gene lost 0 bases and the J gene lost 4 bases, with 4 bases spanning the gap. There are 11 residues in the CDR3. Germline assignment: CDR1 DFQATT and CDR2 SNEGSKA (reference sequence). CDR3 sequence: CSAREEYEQYF. DNA of the CDR3: TGCAGTGCTAGAGAGGAATACGAGCAGTACTTC.

The rearrangement joins TRBV4-1 to TRBJ1-2; D uncertain. The CDR3 spans 15 residues. The V and J ends lost 0 bases and 4 bases respectively, with 12 bases between them. The germline V gene encodes CDR1 MGHRA and CDR2 YSYEKL. CDR3 nucleotides: TGCGCCAGCAGCCAAGATCCTGGCAGTCTCTATGGCTACACCTTC. It encodes CASSQDPGSLYGYTF.

This clone was observed a few times. The chain employs TRBV5-6 and TRBJ2-1, with D uncertain. With 0 bases removed from V and 2 bases from J, the gap between germline ends came to 12 bases. The CDR3 runs 16 residues. Per germline, CDR1 SGHDT and CDR2 YYEEEE. The CDR3 is CASSLGGRLTYNEQFF. DNA of the CDR3: TGTGCCAGCAGCTTGGGCGGACGCCTAACCTACAATGAGCAGTTCTTC.

This chain joins TRBV6-1 and TRBJ2-5; no clear D. The DNA end is more similar to TRBJ2-7, so the J call may be wrong. CDR1 is MNHNS, CDR2 SASEGT, per germline. The CDR3 runs to 13 residues. The CDR3 sequence: CASVERNPYEQYF. CDR3 coding DNA: TGTGCCAGCGTGGAACGGAATCCCTACGAGCAGTACTTC.

The gene calls are TRBV2 and TRBJ1-5; no reliable D call. Deletions cut 6 bases from V and 1 base from J, with 10 bases between. Germline V gene lookup returns CDR1 SNHLY and CDR2 FYNNEI. The CDR3 has 14 residues. CDR3 region: CASRLDTSNQPQHF. Here the CDR3 DNA reads TGTGCCAGCAGGCTAGACACAAGCAATCAGCCCCAGCATTTT. The variable domain in full, with the rest retrieved from reference TRBV2 and TRBJ1-5, is EPEVTQTPSHQVTQMGQEVILRCVPISNHLYFYWYRQILGQKVEFLVSFYNNEISEKSEIFDDQFSVERPDGSNFTLKIRSTKLEDSAMYFCASRLDTSNQPQHFGDGTRLSIL.